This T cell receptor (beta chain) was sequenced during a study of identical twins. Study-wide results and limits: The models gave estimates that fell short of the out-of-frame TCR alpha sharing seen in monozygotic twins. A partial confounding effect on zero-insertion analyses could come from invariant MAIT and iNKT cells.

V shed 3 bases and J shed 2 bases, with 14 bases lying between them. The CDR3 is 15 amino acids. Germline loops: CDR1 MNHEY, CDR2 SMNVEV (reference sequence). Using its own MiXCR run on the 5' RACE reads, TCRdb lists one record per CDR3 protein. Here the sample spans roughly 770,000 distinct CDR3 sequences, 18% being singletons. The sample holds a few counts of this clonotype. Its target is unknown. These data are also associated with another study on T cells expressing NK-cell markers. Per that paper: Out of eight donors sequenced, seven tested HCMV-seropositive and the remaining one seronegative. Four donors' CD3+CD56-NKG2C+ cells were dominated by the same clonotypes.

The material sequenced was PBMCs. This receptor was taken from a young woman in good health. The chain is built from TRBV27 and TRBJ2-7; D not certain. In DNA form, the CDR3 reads TGTGCCAGCAGTTTGGTCAGCGTTGGGACCTACGAGCAGTACTTC. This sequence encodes CASSLVSVGTYEQYF.